The present T cell receptor beta chain was sequenced within a study of T cells in Graves' hyperthyroidism and ophthalmopathy. At the level of the study: Before any treatment, at initial diagnosis, peripheral blood was collected.

CDR1 is SQVTM, CDR2 ANQGSEA, per germline. The CDR3 runs to 13 residues. Researchers took RNA transcripts and amplified the TCR beta CDR3 regions from them. The TCR CDR3 was amplified in a first-round RT-PCR using the HTBI primer set. TCRdb reprocessed the multiplex PCR reads with MiXCR, giving one entry per CDR3 protein. The sample holds approximately 400,000 distinct CDR3 sequences, over 15% seen once. In the case of this clonotype: With a much larger clone just one base away, this may be a read error.

If no ophthalmopathy progression occurred within 18 months, Graves' hyperthyroidism was stable. The PBMCs had their origin in approximately 10 ml of fresh peripheral blood. The receptor was isolated from a woman aged 18-35 years with Graves' hyperthyroidism. This chain links TRBV29-1 with TRBJ1-2, with D possibly TRBD1 on 6 matching bases. Sequencing was done on a sample of blood. The CDR3 reads CSAADQGSYGYSF. CDR3 sequence (DNA): TGCAGCGCCGCCGATCAGGGGTCCTATGGCTACAGCTTC.